This is a list of T cell receptor beta chains from one sample in a study of blood T cell repertoires in COVID-19. Measured with immunoSEQ multiplex PCR; TCRdb has only the in-frame clones, and not every one. The sample lists a few hundred thousand clones, roughly 89% occurring once. The sample was peripheral blood. These TCRs come from a woman aged 60-70 years with COVID-19, enrolled during active disease. Each CDR3 is given with its conserved first and last residue. A D gene is named only where the DNA matches it firmly. Size values are once, few and many counts, or a class for expanded clones, and some rows have none.

clone size	V gene	J gene	D gene	CDR3 DNA	CDR3 protein
NA	TRBV3-1/TRBV3-2	TRBJ2-2	NA	TGTGCCAGCAGCCCGGAAGGGGGGGGGTACACCGGGGAGCTGTTTTTT	CASSPEGGGYTGELFF
NA	TRBV5-6	TRBJ1-1	TRBD1	TGTGCCAGCAGCGGTAACAGGGGGCAAACTGAAGCTTTCTTT	CASSGNRGQTEAFF
once	TRBV7-3	TRBJ2-3	TRBD2	TGTGCCAGCAGCCCTCTAGCGGGGGGGACGGATACGCAGTATTTT	CASSPLAGGTDTQYF
NA	TRBV19	TRBJ2-1	TRBD1	TGTGCCAGTAGTATGGCCCCCGGACAGGGTAAAAGCTCCTACAATGAGCAGTTCTTC	CASSMAPGQGKSSYNEQFF
few	TRBV6-2/TRBV6-3	TRBJ2-7	NA	TGTGCCAGCAGTTACTCAACCCGACAGGCTGGCGAGCAGTACTTC	CASSYSTRQAGEQYF
few	TRBV4-1	TRBJ1-2	TRBD1	TGCGCCAGCAGCCAAGCGGGACAGGGTTATGGCTACACCTTC	CASSQAGQGYGYTF
NA	TRBV2	TRBJ1-5	TRBD1	TGTGCCAGCAGTGAGGACAGGGAGCCTCAGCCCCAGCATTTT	CASSEDREPQPQHF
NA	TRBV30	TRBJ1-5	TRBD1	TGTGCCTGGAGTCCGAAGGGGGCTCAGCCCCAGCATTTT	CAWSPKGAQPQHF
NA	TRBV7-9	TRBJ2-6	NA	TGTGCCAGCAGCTTAGAGTACAGTCCCGGGGCCAACGTCCTGACTTTC	CASSLEYSPGANVLTF
NA	TRBV6-5	TRBJ1-1	NA	TGTGCCAGCAACCCGACAGACCCAAACACTGAAGCTTTCTTT	CASNPTDPNTEAFF
NA	TRBV6-5	TRBJ1-1	NA	TGTGCCAGCAGTTACGGGACAATCAACACTGAAGCTTTCTTT	CASSYGTINTEAFF
NA	TRBV7-9	TRBJ1-2	NA	TGTGCCAGCAGCTTTCCCCTAGGGGATGGCTACACCTTC	CASSFPLGDGYTF
NA	TRBV3-1/TRBV3-2	TRBJ1-3	NA	TGTGCCAGCAGCCTTCAGGGTTTGAACACCATATATTTT	CASSLQGLNTIYF
NA	TRBV7-8	TRBJ1-5	TRBD1	TGTGCCAGCAGCTTTAGACAGGGACCAAATAGCAATCAGCCCCAGCATTTT	CASSFRQGPNSNQPQHF
NA	TRBV12-3/TRBV12-4	TRBJ1-5	NA	TGTGCCAGCACCGGGGGGGGAATTCAGCCCCAGCATTTT	CASTGGGIQPQHF
NA	TRBV7-9	TRBJ2-3	NA	TGTGCCAGCAGCTTAGTGGGGGGGCCCGATACGCAGTATTTT	CASSLVGGPDTQYF
NA	TRBV14	TRBJ1-1	NA	TGTGCCAGCAGCCCCCAGGGGTACACTGAAGCTTTCTTT	CASSPQGYTEAFF
NA	TRBV30	TRBJ1-4	NA	TGTGCCTGGAGTGCCGACGGGGGAGGCGAAAAACTGTTTTTT	CAWSADGGGEKLFF
NA	TRBV5-6	TRBJ1-5	NA	TGTGCCAGCAGTTACTCAGGGGTTCAGCCCCAGCATTTT	CASSYSGVQPQHF
NA	TRBV6-5	TRBJ1-6	NA	TGTGCCAGCAGTTACAACAGTTTGACACCCCTCCACTTT	CASSYNSLTPLHF
NA	TRBV19	TRBJ2-5	NA	TGTGCCAGTAGTATAGGGGACTTACAAGAGACCCAGTACTTC	CASSIGDLQETQYF
NA	TRBV3-1/TRBV3-2	TRBJ2-1	TRBD2	TGTGCCAGCAGCCAAGACGCCCGGGGGGATTTCGGTGAGCAGTTCTTC	CASSQDARGDFGEQFF
few	TRBV5-1	TRBJ2-1	TRBD2	TGCGCCAGCAGCTTGGTCGCGGGGGGGCCGAGTGAGCAGTTCTTC	CASSLVAGGPSEQFF
few	TRBV9	TRBJ2-5	TRBD1	TGTGCCAGCAGCGTAGATACAGGGGTGGTCGAGACCCAGTACTTC	CASSVDTGVVETQYF
NA	TRBV7-9	TRBJ1-1	TRBD1	TGTGCCAGCAGCTTAGCAGTTAAGGGGGCTGACACTGAAGCTTTCTTT	CASSLAVKGADTEAFF
NA	TRBV30	TRBJ1-5	NA	TGTGCCTGGAGTGTGAGCGGAGATCAGCCCCAGCATTTT	CAWSVSGDQPQHF
NA	TRBV9	TRBJ2-1	TRBD2	TGTGCCAGCAGCGTAGCAAGGCGGGGGGCCTGGAATGAGCAGTTCTTC	CASSVARRGAWNEQFF